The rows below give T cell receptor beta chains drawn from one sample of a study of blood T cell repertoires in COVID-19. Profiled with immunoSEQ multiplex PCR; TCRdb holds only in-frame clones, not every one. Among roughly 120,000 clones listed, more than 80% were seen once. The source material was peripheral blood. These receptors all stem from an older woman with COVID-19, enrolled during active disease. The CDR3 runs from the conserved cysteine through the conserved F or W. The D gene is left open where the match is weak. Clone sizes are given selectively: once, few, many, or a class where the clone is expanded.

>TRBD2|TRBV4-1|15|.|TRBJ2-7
TGCGCCAGCAGCCCGCGACTAGCGGGGGTCGGTGAGCAGTACTTC
CASSPRLAGVGEQYF
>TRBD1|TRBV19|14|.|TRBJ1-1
TGTGCCAGTAACAGGGACAGGTACTACACTGAAGCTTTCTTT
CASNRDRYYTEAFF
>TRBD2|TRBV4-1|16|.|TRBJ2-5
TGCGCCAGCAGCCAGCGACTAGCGGGGGCACAAGAGACCCAGTACTTC
CASSQRLAGAQETQYF
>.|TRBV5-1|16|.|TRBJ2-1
TGCGCCAGCAGCGTGGGGCAACGACAGCGCTTGAATGAGCAGTTCTTC
CASSVGQRQRLNEQFF
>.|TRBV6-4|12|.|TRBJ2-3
TGTGCCAGCAGTGGCGAGGGGGGGACGCAGTATTTT
CASSGEGGTQYF
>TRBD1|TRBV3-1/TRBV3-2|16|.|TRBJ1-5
TGTGCCAGCAGCCCTGGGACAGGGGAATCCAATCAGCCCCAGCATTTT
CASSPGTGESNQPQHF
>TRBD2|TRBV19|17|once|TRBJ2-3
TGTGCCAGTAGTATGGTGCTAGCGGGGGTAATCGCAGATACGCAGTATTTT
CASSMVLAGVIADTQYF
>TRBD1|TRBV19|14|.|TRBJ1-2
TGTGCCAGTAGTACCCTGGGCAGGGGGCAGGGCTACACCTTC
CASSTLGRGQGYTF
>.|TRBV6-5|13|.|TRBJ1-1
TGTGCCAGCAGGCGTTTAATCCCCACTGAAGCTTTCTTT
CASRRLIPTEAFF
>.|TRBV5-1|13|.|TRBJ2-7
TGCGCCAGCAGCTTGTCGGGGAACGGAGAGCAGTACTTC
CASSLSGNGEQYF
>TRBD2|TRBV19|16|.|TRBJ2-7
TGTGCCAGTAGTATTGCCCAGCGGGGGGAGTCTAGGGAGCAGTACTTC
CASSIAQRGESREQYF
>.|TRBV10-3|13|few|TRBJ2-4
TGTGCCATCAGTGTGGACCTCGCGGGGATTCAGTACTTC
CAISVDLAGIQYF
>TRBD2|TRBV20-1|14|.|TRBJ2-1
TGCAGTGCTAGTATACTAGCGATAGACAATGAGCAGTTCTTC
CSASILAIDNEQFF
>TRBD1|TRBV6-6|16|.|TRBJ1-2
TGTGCCAGCACCGGGACAGGGGGTGACCCTAGGTATGGCTACACCTTC
CASTGTGGDPRYGYTF
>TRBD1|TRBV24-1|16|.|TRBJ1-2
TGTGCCACCAGTTCGACTCCGGGACAGGGAGGGGATAGCTACACCTTC
CATSSTPGQGGDSYTF
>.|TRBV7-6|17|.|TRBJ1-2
TGTGCCAGCAGCTTAGGTCGGACACCCTTCTTTTGGTATGGCTACACCTTC
CASSLGRTPFFWYGYTF
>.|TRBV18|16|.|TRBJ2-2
TGTGCCAGCTCGCTCGGGGGACCACTCAACACCGGGGAGCTGTTTTTT
CASSLGGPLNTGELFF
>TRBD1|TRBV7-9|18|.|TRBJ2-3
TGTGCCAGCACCCCCCGGGACAGGGGGCCAGGAGTCCCAGATACGCAGTATTTT
CASTPRDRGPGVPDTQYF
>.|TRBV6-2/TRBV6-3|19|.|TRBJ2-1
TGTGCCAGCAGTCAACTAGCTCGCCTAACTACCTCCTCCTACAATGAGCAGTTCTTC
CASSQLARLTTSSYNEQFF
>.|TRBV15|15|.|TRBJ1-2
TGTGCCACCAGCAGAGACGGGAGGGGGTACTATGGCTACACCTTC
CATSRDGRGYYGYTF
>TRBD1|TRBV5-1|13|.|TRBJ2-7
TGCGCCAGCAGCTTCCCTGACAGGGACGAGCTATACTTC
CASSFPDRDELYF
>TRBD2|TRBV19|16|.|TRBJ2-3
TGTGCCAGTAGACCCGGGACTAGCGGGGGGCACGATACGCAGTATTTT
CASRPGTSGGHDTQYF
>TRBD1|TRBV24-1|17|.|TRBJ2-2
TGTGCCACCAGTTTATCCCCCTCGGACAGGTACACCGGGGAGCTGTTTTTT
CATSLSPSDRYTGELFF
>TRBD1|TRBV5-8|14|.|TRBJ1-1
TGTGCCAGCAGCATAAGGACAGGGCTGACTGCGGCTTTCTTT
CASSIRTGLTAAFF
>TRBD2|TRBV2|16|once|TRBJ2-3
TGTGCCAGCAGTGAAAGACATGGCGGGGGGGTGGTTACGCAGTATTTT
CASSERHGGGVVTQYF
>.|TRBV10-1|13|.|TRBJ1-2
TGCGCCAGTTGTCAGGTCTCTAACTATGGCTACACCTTC
CASCQVSNYGYTF
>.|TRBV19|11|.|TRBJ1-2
TGTGCCAGTAGTCCCCGGTATGGCTACACCTTC
CASSPRYGYTF
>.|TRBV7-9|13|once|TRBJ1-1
TGTGCCAGCAGCTTAGCCACGGTTCCTGAAGCTTTCTTT
CASSLATVPEAFF
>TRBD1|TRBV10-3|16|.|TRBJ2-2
TGTGCCATCAGTGAGCAAACAGGGGGCAACACCGGGGAGCTGTTTTTT
CAISEQTGGNTGELFF
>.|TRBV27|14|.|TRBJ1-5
TGTGCCAGCAGCAGTCAGGGACTAGTTCAGCCCCAGCATTTT
CASSSQGLVQPQHF
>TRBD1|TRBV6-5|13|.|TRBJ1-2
TGTGCCAGCAGGGCAGGGGGCACCTATGGCTACACCTTC
CASRAGGTYGYTF
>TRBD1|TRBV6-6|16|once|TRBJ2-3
TGTGCCAGCAGTCGATTGGGACAGGGGGCCACAGATACGCAGTATTTT
CASSRLGQGATDTQYF
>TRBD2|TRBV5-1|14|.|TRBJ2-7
TGCGCCAGCAGCTTGACTAGCGGGGGGTACGAGCAGTACTTC
CASSLTSGGYEQYF
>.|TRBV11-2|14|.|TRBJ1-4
TGTGCCAGCAGCCCCGGCGGGCAACTCAGAGGACTGTTTTTT
CASSPGGQLRGLFF
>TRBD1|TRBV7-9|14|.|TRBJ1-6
TGTGCCAGCAGCCGGGACAGGGCTAATTCACCCCTCCACTTT
CASSRDRANSPLHF
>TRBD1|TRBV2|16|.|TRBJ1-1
TGTGCCAGCAGTAGACAGGGGGCAGAAAAAAGAACTGAAGCTTTCTTT
CASSRQGAEKRTEAFF
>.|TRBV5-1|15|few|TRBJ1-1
TGCGCCAGCAGCTTGGTGGGGGCAAGGGACACTGAAGCTTTCTTT
CASSLVGARDTEAFF
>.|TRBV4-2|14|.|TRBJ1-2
TGTGCCAGCAGCCAAAGGAGGGAGGGGAATGGCTACACCTTC
CASSQRREGNGYTF
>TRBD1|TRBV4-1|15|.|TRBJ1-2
TGCGCCAGCAGCCAAGATGAAGGGGGCGCGGCTGGCTACACCTTC
CASSQDEGGAAGYTF